This T cell receptor beta chain was sequenced in a study of CD8 T cells in Susac syndrome (dated by TCRdb to about 2019). Some background on the complete study: Of the Susac syndrome patients who were sequenced, 8 or 9 were in clinical remission while five or six had clinically active disease. At the time of blood withdrawal, Susac syndrome patients were either therapy-naive, taking corticosteroids (with some also receiving IVIg), or on IVIg alone. Repertoire sequencing was used to test whether CD8+ T cell activation and differentiation in Susac syndrome was antigen driven. Clonality of the CD8+ T cell repertoire was compared between 11 to 12 healthy donors, approximately 14 Susac syndrome patients and fewer than 16 multiple sclerosis patients. Broader findings and caveats from the paper: In the total CD8+ and CD8+ TEMRA repertoires, about 16 and five Susac-specific public clones, respectively, were identified. The TCR sequencing and HLA analysis was acknowledged to have included a relatively small number of individuals. Clonal expansion was observed in Susac syndrome CD8+ repertoires, with the highest expansion in CD8+ TEMRA cells and greater expansion in clinically active than in remitting patients.

Details on this clonotype: Its antigen specificity is not known. No base quality information exists; no much larger clone differs at one position.

RNA was extracted with the RNeasy kit and roughly 0.45 to 1 ug was reverse transcribed using random hexamers. The immunoSEQ multiplex PCR assay, covering 54 Vbeta and 13 Jbeta segments, was used to amplify TCR beta CDR3 regions. PCR amplification bias was corrected by using a synthetic template baseline for primer optimization and computational correction. From the authors' description of their analysis: Reads were assigned to V, D and J genes according to IMGT and analyzed in immunoSEQ Analyzer, with only productive sequences retained. Clonality was computed as one minus Shannon entropy normalized by log2 of the number of productive unique sequences. Public and private clones were assessed among the 100 most prevalent clones of each patient and control. Clones were defined as Susac-specific if absent from the healthy and MS cohorts, from around 1,000 published viral clones and from other ImmuneACCESS disease sequences. The raw public data were reprocessed by TCRdb itself: fastp quality trimming at Q25, MiXCR clonotype calling, in-frame beta chains only. Each entry merges the rows of one CDR3 protein and shows their most common DNA and genes. The V and J calls shown here were made by TCRdb, not taken from the authors' results. The sample data list more than 95,000 distinct CDR3 sequences, and just under 95% of these were observed just once. 0.21% of the sample comes from the top ten.

Peripheral blood CD8+ and CD4+ T cells from healthy donors, Susac syndrome patients and multiple sclerosis patients were profiled using high-throughput TCR beta sequencing. Susac syndrome patients met recently defined diagnostic criteria for definite or probable disease. Bulk CD8+ and CD4+ T cells were purified by magnetic negative isolation, whereas CD8+ TEMRA cells were enriched by FACS. Blood was collected in EDTA tubes and processed within 24 hours, with PBMCs isolated through density gradient centrifugation. PBMCs intended for TCR sequencing were cryopreserved in liquid nitrogen and thawed later in a water bath at 37 degrees C. The sorted or isolated CD4+, CD8+ and CD8+ TEMRA cells reached a purity of at least 90%. Sequences DFQATT (CDR1) and SNEGSKA (CDR2) are obtained from the germline V gene (reference sequence). The CDR3 runs 14 residues from the cysteine to the phenylalanine. Only CDR3 DNA remains: 42 bases, in frame from the first base. For this chain, trimming is 6 bases at the V end and 1 base at the J end, and the number of junction bases without a gene match is 4.

The sequencing input was CD8+ T cells from PBMCs. The chain couples TRBV20-1 to TRBJ1-5, and 9 bases in between align with TRBD1. This receptor was obtained from a human donor with Susac syndrome. The DNA sequence is TGCAGTGCCCGGACAGGGGAGAGCAATCAGCCCCAGCATTTT. It specifies CSARTGESNQPQHF.